These 3 T cell receptor beta chains were all obtained from the same sample, sequenced in a study. Each CDR3 protein is one row after TCRdb ran MiXCR on the 5' RACE reads. This repertoire shows about 40,000 distinct CDR3 sequences, under 20% found once; its top ten account for 2.5% to 3%. Specimen: naive CD4+ T cells sorted from a lymph node. Subset of the sample: naive CD4+ T cells, CD4+CD45RA+CD25-. All receptors come from a female donor with breast cancer.

This clonotype came up many times. This sequence joins TRBV20-1 and TRBJ1-2; 9 bases agree with TRBD1. Losses at the gene ends were 6 bases for V and 5 bases for J; bases not matched to a gene: 10. The germline CDR1 and CDR2 sequences are DFQATT and SNEGSKA (reference sequence). This CDR3 has 14 amino acids. In DNA, the CDR3 is TGCAGTGCCCAAATGGCGGACAGGGGATATGGCTACACCTTC. This encodes CSAQMADRGYGYTF.

This clonotype came up a few times. This chain links TRBV7-2 with TRBJ2-5; 8 nucleotides line up with TRBD2. The J segment lost 5 bases and the V segment lost 5 bases, leaving 7 bases of the junction unmatched. This CDR3 contains 14 residues. Germline CDR1 SGHTA, CDR2 FQGNSA. CDR3 DNA sequence: TGTGCCAGCAGCGCCCGGGGGGGCTACGAGACCCAGTACTTC. Residues: CASSARGGYETQYF.

The chain is built from TRBV7-2 and TRBJ2-2, with D tentatively TRBD1 or TRBD2 (6 bases each). Trimming left V 1 base short and J 2 bases short, with 14 bases between. The V gene's germline CDR1 is SGHTA and CDR2 FQGNSA. This CDR3 contains 17 residues. The CDR3 nucleotides are TGTGCCAGCAGCTTAGATAGACGGGGGCCTAACACCGGGGAGCTGTTTTTT. It is translated as CASSLDRRGPNTGELFF.